This T cell receptor beta chain was observed in a study of resident and recirculating memory T cells in vitiligo. Study-level background: No cells were sorted; samples were homogenized just before genomic DNA extraction.

Confetti depigmentation, marking active vitiligo, was absent in these patients. Clones were sequenced by immunoSEQ multiplex PCR, and TCRdb holds only the in-frame ones, with some missing. The sample includes 75,000 to 85,000 clones, 92% of them seen just once. This CDR3 comprises 14 residues. Germline loops: CDR1 MNHNS, CDR2 SASEGT. V lost 8 bases to trimming and J lost 1 base; unmatched junction nucleotides: 2. The source material was blood. The clonotype originates from a male donor with vitiligo. The V and J genes are TRBV6-1 and TRBJ2-1, with 10 bases aligning to TRBD1. CDR3 sequence reads: CASGGQGSYNEQFF. As DNA, the CDR3 is TGTGCCAGCGGGGGACAGGGGTCCTACAATGAGCAGTTCTTC.